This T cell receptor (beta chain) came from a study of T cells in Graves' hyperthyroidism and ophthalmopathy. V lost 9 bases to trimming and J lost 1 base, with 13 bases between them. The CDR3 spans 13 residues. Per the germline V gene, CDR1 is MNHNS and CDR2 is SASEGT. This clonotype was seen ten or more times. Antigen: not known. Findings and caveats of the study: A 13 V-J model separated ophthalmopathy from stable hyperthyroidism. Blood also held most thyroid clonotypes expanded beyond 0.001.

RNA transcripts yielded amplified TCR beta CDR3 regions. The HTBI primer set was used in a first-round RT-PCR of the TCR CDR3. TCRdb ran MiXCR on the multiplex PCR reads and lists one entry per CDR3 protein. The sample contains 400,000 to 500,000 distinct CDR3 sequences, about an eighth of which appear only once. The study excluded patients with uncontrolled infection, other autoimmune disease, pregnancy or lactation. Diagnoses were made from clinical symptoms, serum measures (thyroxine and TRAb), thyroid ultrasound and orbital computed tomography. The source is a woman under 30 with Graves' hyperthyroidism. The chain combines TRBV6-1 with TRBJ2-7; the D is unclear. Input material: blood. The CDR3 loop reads CASSSEISYEQYF. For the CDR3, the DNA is TGTGCCAGTTCATCAGAGATTTCCTACGAGCAGTACTTC.